This note documents a single T cell receptor (beta chain) sequence. The data are from a study of blood T cell repertoires in COVID-19. Study context: Researchers got acute and convalescent COVID-19 samples from the United States, Italy and Spain. The cDNA or gDNA used as material had been derived from T cells, B-cell-depleted T cells, or PBMCs.

The authors' processing: Cell counts per sample came from amplifying reference gene primers. Data came from immunoSEQ multiplex PCR; TCRdb stores just in-frame clones and leaves some out. The V and J calls and clone size come from that table; D and trimming were worked out from the DNA. The sample gives under 250,000 clones, around 78% of which show up once; about 2.5% is in the top ten. This CDR3 is 16 amino acids long. V was cut by 4 bases and J by 6 bases, with 21 bases left in between. CDR1 MNHEY and CDR2 SVGAGI come from the germline V gene. The material sequenced was peripheral blood. The origin of this receptor is a woman aged 70 to 79 with active or convalescent COVID-19. This chain connects TRBV6-5 to TRBJ1-2, with D possibly being TRBD1 (6 bases). CDR3 in amino acids: CASSSQGPNLGNGYTF. CDR3 nucleotide sequence: TGTGCCAGCAGTTCACAGGGTCCCAACTTAGGAAATGGCTACACCTTC.